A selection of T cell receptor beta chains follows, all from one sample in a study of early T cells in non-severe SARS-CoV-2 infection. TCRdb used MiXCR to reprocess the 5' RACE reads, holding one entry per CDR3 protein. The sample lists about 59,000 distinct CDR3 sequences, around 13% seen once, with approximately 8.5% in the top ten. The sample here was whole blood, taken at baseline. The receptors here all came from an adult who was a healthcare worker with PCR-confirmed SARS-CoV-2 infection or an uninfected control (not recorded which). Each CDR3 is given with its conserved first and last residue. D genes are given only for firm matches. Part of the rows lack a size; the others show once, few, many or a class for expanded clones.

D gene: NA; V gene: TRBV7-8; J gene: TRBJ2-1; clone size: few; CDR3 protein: CASSSGTYGYNEQFF; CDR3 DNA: TGTGCCAGCAGCTCCGGGACATATGGTTACAATGAGCAGTTCTTC
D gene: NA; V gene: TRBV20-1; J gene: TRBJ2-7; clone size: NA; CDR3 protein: CSAGGQTYEQYF; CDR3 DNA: TGCAGTGCCGGCGGACAGACCTACGAGCAGTACTTC
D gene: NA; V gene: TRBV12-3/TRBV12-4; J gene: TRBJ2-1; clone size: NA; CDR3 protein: CASIIIGQNEQFF; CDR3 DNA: TGTGCCAGCATCATCATTGGACAGAATGAGCAGTTCTTC
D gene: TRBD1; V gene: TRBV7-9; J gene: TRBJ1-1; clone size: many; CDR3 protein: CASSSTRTGMSTEAFF; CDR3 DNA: TGTGCCAGCAGCTCTACCAGGACAGGGATGTCCACTGAAGCTTTCTTT
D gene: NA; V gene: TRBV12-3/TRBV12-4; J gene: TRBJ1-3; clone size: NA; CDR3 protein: CASSLNSGNTIYF; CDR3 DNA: TGTGCCAGCAGTTTGAACTCTGGAAACACCATATATTTT
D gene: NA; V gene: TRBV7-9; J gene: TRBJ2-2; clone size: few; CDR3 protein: CASSLPDSIPGELFF; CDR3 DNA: TGTGCCAGCAGCTTGCCGGACAGTATCCCCGGGGAGCTGTTTTTT
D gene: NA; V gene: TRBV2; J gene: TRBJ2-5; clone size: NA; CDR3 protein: CASSAGAQETQYF; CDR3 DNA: TGTGCCAGCTCCGCTGGGGCACAAGAGACCCAGTACTTC
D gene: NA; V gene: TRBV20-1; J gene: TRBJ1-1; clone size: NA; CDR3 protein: CSATDSPTEAFF; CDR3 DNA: TGCAGTGCAACGGACAGCCCTACTGAAGCTTTCTTT
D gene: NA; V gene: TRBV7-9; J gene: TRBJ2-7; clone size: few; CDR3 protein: CASSPASGGGEQYF; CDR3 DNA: TGTGCCAGCAGCCCCGCTTCGGGGGGCGGCGAGCAGTACTTC
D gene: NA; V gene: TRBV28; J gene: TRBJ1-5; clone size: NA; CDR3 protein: CASSPATVGNQPQHF; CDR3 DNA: TGTGCCAGCAGTCCCGCCACTGTAGGCAATCAGCCCCAGCATTTT
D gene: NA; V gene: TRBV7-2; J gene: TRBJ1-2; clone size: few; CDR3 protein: CASSFWTGNYGYTF; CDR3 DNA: TGTGCCAGCAGCTTTTGGACGGGAAACTATGGCTACACCTTC
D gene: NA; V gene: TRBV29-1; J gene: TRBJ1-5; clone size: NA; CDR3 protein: CSVGSGDQPQHF; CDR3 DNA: TGCAGCGTTGGGTCAGGGGATCAGCCCCAGCATTTT
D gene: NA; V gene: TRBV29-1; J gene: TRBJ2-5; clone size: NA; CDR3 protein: CSVEGGVEETQYF; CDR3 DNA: TGCAGCGTTGAAGGGGGGGTGGAAGAGACCCAGTACTTC
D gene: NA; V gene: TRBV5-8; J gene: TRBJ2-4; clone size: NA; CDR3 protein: CASSLWTTNTAKNIQYF; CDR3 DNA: TGTGCCAGCAGCTTGTGGACCACTAATACCGCCAAAAACATTCAGTACTTC
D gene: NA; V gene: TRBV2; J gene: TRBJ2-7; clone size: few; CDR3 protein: CASSEVQSRWNEQYF; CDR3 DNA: TGTGCCAGCAGTGAAGTTCAGTCCCGATGGAACGAGCAGTACTTC
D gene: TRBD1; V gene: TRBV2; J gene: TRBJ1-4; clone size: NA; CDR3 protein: CASAVTGDEKLFF; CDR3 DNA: TGTGCCAGTGCCGTGACAGGGGACGAAAAACTGTTTTTT
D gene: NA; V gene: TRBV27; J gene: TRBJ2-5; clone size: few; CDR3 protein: CASSLSGGIEETQYF; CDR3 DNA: TGTGCCAGCAGTTTATCGGGCGGGATCGAGGAGACCCAGTACTTC
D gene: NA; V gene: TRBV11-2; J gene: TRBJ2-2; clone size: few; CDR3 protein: CASSSTGTGELFF; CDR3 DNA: TGTGCCAGCAGCTCAACCGGGACCGGGGAGCTGTTTTTT